This T cell receptor beta chain appears in the sequencing data of a study of PD-1 blockade in classical Hodgkin lymphoma (dated by TCRdb to between 2020 and 2021). For context, the study as a whole: Nivolumab dosing was 3 mg/kg intravenously every 2 weeks, continuing until either disease progression or unacceptable toxicity. To define a peripheral blood immune signature of response to PD-1 blockade in classical Hodgkin lymphoma, the study combined TCR beta sequencing with CyTOF. Results the study describes overall, beyond this receptor: Baseline TCR diversity was reported to be lower in newly diagnosed patients than in healthy donors and to be lower still in relapsed/refractory patients. Lower diversity was seen in patients whose nivolumab began less than 1 year after ASCT, and these patients were left out of later analyses so that immune reconstitution would not confound the results. A significant rise by C4D1 was seen in CD4+ but not CD8+ TCR diversity (p=0.0027 vs p=0.16), with the rise being most apparent in complete responders (p=0.02). Trial patients achieving complete response had baseline diversity similar to newly diagnosed patients, whereas partial responders and progressors had significantly lower diversity. The study was restricted to a single clinical trial cohort, and the causes of repertoire differences, possibly disease activity or prior therapy, were left undefined.

The Qiagen DNeasy kit was used to extract genomic DNA from unsorted PBMCs and from the negatively selected CD4+ and CD8+ fractions. TCR beta CDR3 regions were subjected to amplification by immunoSEQ multiplex PCR with primers that anneal to V and J segments. A synthetic immune receptor repertoire was used to minimize amplification bias, and any remaining bias was removed computationally after sequencing. Per the source publication's procedure: Custom Python scripts were used to quantify repertoire diversity as the Shannon entropy index. Unsorted, CD4+ and CD8+ repertoires were analyzed separately, except for combined analyses in which CD4+ and CD8+ sequences were merged in silico. A clone counted as expanded when the clone's frequency after treatment rose at least 2-fold relative to C1D1, and clones undetected at baseline were given a pseudocount of 0.5. Clones with 0 or 1 copy at C1D1 were defined as singleton clones, while clones with 2 or more copies were defined as non-singleton clones. By matching protein sequences in sorted samples from the same patient, clones expanded in unsorted samples were annotated as CD4+, CD8+ or unknown. Diversity changes from C1D1 to C4D1 were tested in paired samples using Wilcoxon tests. In its TCRdb copy, this immuneACCESS table keeps in-frame sequences only and misses some clones. Where compared with another copy, unresolved V genes explain less than half of these, and the others have no known cause. The V and J calls and the clone size are those of that table, but D and trimming were determined from the DNA. The sample table records some 84,000 clones; approximately 91% of these occur just once. Approximately 22% of the sample goes to the ten largest clones.

This clone came up once. The specificity of this receptor is unknown. No quality values exist for individual bases; no much larger clone is one base distant. The time point label for this specimen denotes: cycle 1 day 1 (C1D1), immediately before nivolumab initiation. All trial patients had relapsed after autologous stem cell transplantation, with cohorts A, B and C differing in prior brentuximab vedotin exposure. The trial cohort was composed of about 58 patients with relapsed/refractory classical Hodgkin lymphoma, for whom complete response, partial response or progressive disease was recorded as best overall response. Single-agent nivolumab was administered to trial patients in the multi-cohort phase II CheckMate 205 trial. An independent review committee assessed best overall response by applying the 2007 International Working Group response criteria. PBMCs from the trial were collected at three points: immediately before nivolumab initiation (C1D1), and during therapy at cycle 2 day 1 and cycle 4 day 1. Peripheral blood was collected in 8 mL Vacutainer Cell Preparation Tubes, from which PBMCs were isolated by centrifugation and then cryopreserved.

Counted from cysteine to phenylalanine, this CDR3 has 13 amino acids. CDR3 DNA only is kept here, 39 bases in frame from base 1. The germline V gene (reference sequence) sets CDR1 to LNHDA and CDR2 to SQIVND. V has 9 bases trimmed and J has 7 bases trimmed; junction bases matching no gene number 5. The chain is made from TRBV19 and TRBJ2-1; 11 central nucleotides agree with TRBD1. This TCR was sampled from a human donor with classical Hodgkin lymphoma. The material sequenced was peripheral blood mononuclear cells (PBMCs), taken at baseline. CDR3 reads: CASWTGGTNEQFF. The nucleotides read TGTGCCAGCTGGACAGGGGGCACGAATGAGCAGTTCTTC.